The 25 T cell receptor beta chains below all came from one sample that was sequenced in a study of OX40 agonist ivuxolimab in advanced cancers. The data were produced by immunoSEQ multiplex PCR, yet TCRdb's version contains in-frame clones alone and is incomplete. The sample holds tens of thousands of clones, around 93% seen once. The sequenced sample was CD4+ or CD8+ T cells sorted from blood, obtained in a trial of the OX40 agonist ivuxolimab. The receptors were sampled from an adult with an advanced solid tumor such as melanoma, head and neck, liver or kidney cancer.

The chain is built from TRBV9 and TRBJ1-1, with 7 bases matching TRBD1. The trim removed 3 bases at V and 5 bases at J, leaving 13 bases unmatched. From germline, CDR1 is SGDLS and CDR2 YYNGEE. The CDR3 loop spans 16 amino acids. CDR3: CASSAPTGEGYTEAFF. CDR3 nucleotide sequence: TGTGCCAGCAGCGCGCCCACAGGGGAGGGTTATACTGAAGCTTTCTTT.

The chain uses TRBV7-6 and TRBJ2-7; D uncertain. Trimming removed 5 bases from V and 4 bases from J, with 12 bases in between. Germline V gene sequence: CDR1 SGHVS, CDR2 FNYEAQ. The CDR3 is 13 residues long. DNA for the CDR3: TGTGCCAGCAGCCCGGAACATCCGTACGAGCAGTACTTC. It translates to CASSPEHPYEQYF. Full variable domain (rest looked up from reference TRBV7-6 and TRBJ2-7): GAGVSQSPRYKVTKRGQDVALRCDPISGHVSLYWYRQALGQGPEFLTYFNYEAQQDKSGLPNDRFSAERPEGSISTLTIQRTEQRDSAMYRCASSPEHPYEQYFGPGTRLTVT.

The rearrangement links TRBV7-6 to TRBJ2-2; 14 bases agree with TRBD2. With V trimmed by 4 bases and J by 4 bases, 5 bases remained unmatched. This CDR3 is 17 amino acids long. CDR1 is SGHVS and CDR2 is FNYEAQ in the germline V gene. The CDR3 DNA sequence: TGTGCCAGCAGCTGGGGACTAGCGGGGGTTCTCACCGGGGAGCTGTTTTTT. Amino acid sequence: CASSWGLAGVLTGELFF.

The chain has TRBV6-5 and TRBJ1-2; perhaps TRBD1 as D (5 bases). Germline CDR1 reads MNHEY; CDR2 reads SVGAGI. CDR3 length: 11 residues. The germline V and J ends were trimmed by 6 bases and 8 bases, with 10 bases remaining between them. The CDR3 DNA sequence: TGTGCCAGCAGATCAGAGGGGGGCTACACCTTC. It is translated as CASRSEGGYTF.

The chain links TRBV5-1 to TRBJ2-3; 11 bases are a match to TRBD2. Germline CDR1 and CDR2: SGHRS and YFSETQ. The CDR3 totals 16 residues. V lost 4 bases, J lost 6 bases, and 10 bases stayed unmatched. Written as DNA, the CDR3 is TGCGCCAGCAGCCGGGAGGGACTAGCGGTGAGTGATACGCAGTATTTT. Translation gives CASSREGLAVSDTQYF.

The CDR3 region is CATRGGSGNTIYF. The CDR3 DNA reads TGTGCCACCAGGGGGGGAAGTGGAAACACCATATATTTT. The rearrangement links TRBV15 to TRBJ1-3, with D maybe TRBD1 (5 bases). V was clipped by 6 bases and J by 3 bases, with 9 bases between them. Looked up from germline, CDR1 is LNHNV and CDR2 is YYDKDF (reference sequence). The CDR3 runs to 13 residues.

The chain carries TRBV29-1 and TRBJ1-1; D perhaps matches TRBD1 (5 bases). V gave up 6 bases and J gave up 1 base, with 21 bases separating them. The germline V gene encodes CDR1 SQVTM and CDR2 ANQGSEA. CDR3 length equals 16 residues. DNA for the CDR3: TGCAGCGTACGCGGTTGGGGGTCCTCGGCGAACACTGAAGCTTTCTTT. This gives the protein CSVRGWGSSANTEAFF.

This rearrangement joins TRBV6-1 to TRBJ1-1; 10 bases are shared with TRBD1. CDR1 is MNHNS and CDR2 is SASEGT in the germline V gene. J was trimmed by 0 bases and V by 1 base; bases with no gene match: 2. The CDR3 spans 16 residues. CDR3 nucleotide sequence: TGTGCCAGCAGTGAAGGGACAGGGGGTTTGAACACTGAAGCTTTCTTT. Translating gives CASSEGTGGLNTEAFF.

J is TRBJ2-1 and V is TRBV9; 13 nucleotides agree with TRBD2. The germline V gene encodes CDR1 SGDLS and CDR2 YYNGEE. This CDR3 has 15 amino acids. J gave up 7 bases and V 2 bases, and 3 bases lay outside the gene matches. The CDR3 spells CASSVWTSGGNEQFF. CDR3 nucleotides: TGTGCCAGCAGCGTGTGGACTAGCGGGGGAAATGAGCAGTTCTTC.

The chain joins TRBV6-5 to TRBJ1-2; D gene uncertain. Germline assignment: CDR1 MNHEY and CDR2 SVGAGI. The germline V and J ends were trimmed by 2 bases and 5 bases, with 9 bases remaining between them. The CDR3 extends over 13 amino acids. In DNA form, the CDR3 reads TGTGCCAGCAGTTACAAGGATTTATATGGCTACACCTTC. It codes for CASSYKDLYGYTF.

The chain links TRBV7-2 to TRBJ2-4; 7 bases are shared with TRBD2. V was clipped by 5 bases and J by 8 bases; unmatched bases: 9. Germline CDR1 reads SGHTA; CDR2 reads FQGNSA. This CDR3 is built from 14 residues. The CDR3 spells CASSLGTGRDIQYF. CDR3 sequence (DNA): TGTGCCAGCAGCCTGGGGACGGGGAGGGACATTCAGTACTTC.

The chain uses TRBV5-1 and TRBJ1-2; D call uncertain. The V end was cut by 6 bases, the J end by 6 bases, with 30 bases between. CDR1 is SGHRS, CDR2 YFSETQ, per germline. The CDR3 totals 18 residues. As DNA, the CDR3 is TGCGCCAGCACGCCTCAACCCCCTTCCTCCGTGGGGTACGATGGCTACACCTTC. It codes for CASTPQPPSSVGYDGYTF.

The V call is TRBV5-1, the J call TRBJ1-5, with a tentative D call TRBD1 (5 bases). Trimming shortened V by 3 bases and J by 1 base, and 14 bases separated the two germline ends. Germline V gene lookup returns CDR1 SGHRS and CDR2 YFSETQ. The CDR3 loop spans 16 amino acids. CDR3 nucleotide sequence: TGCGCCAGCAGCTGGGGGACGGGAGGGAGCAATCAGCCCCAGCATTTT. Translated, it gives CASSWGTGGSNQPQHF.

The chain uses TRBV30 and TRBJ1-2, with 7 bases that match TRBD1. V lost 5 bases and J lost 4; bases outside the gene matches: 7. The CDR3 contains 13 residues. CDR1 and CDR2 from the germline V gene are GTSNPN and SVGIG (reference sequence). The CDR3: CAWALWDSYGYTF. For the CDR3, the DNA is TGTGCCTGGGCCCTGTGGGACAGCTATGGCTACACCTTC.

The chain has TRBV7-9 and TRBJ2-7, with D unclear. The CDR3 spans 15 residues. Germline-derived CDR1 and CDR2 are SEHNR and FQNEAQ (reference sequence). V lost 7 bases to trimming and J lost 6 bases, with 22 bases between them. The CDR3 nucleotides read TGTGCCAGCACCAGCTTATACCCAGTAAACCTCGAGCAGTACTTC. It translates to CASTSLYPVNLEQYF.

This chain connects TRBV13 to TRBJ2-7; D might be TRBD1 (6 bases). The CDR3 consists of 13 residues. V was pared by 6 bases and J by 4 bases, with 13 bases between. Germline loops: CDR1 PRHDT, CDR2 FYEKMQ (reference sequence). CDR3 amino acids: CASSLTGNYEQYF. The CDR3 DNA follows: TGTGCCAGCAGTCTTACAGGGAATTACGAGCAGTACTTC.

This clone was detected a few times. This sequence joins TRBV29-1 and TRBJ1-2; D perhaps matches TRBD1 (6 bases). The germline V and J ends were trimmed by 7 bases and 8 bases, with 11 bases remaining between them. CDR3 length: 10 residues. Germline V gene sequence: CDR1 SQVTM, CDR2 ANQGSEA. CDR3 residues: CSAKGEGYTF. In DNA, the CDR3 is TGCAGCGCTAAGGGGGAGGGCTACACCTTC.

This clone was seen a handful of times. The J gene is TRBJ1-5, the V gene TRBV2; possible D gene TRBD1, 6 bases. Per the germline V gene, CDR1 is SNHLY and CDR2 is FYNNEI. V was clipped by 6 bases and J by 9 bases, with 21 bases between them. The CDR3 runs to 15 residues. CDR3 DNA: TGTGCCAGCAGCGATAGCGGGACATCCTGGCGGCCCCAGCATTTT. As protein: CASSDSGTSWRPQHF.

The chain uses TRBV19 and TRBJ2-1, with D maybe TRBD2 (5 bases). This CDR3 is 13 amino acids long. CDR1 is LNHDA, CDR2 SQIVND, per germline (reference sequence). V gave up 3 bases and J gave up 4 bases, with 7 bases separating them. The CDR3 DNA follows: TGTGCCAGTAGTATTCCGGGGTACAATGAGCAGTTCTTC. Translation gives CASSIPGYNEQFF.

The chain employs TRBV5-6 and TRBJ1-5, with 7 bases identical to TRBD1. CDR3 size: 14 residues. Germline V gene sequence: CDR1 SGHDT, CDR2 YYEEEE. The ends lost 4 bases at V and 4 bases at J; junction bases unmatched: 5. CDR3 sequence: CASSPTGANQPQHF. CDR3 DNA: TGTGCCAGCAGCCCCACAGGGGCAAATCAGCCCCAGCATTTT.

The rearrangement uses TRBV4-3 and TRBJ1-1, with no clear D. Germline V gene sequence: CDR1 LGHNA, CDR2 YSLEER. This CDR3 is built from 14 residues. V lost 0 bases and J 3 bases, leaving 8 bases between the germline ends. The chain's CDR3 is CASSQDRGYTEAFF. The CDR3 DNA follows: TGCGCCAGCAGCCAAGATAGAGGGTACACTGAAGCTTTCTTT.

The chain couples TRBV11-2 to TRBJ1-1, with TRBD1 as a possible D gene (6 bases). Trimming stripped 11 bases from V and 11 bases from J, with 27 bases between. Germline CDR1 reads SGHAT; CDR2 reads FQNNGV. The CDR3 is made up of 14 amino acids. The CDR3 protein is CASEMGGLDGNAFF. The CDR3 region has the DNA TGTGCCTCGGAAATGGGGGGGCTGGATGGAAACGCTTTCTTT.

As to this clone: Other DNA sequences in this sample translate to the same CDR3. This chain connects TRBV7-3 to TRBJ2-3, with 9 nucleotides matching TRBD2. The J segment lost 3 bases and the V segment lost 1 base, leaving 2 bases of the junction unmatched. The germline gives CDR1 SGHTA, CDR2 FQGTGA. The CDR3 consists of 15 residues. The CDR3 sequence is CASSLSGGATDTQYF. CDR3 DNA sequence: TGTGCCAGCAGCTTAAGCGGGGGGGCAACAGATACGCAGTATTTT.

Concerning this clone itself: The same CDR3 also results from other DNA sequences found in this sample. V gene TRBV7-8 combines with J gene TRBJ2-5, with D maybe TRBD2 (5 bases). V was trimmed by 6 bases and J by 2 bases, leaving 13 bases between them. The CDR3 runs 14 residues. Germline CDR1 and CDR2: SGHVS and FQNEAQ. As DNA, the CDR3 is TGTGCCAGCAGAGCTTTAGGAGGTCAAGAGACCCAGTACTTC. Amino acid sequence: CASRALGGQETQYF.

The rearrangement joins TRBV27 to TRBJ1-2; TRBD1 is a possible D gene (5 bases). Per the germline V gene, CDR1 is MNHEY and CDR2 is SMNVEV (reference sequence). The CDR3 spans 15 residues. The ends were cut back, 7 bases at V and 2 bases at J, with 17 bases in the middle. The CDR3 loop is CASMVTGAGNYGYTF. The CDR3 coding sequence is TGTGCCAGCATGGTTACCGGGGCAGGGAACTATGGCTACACCTTC.